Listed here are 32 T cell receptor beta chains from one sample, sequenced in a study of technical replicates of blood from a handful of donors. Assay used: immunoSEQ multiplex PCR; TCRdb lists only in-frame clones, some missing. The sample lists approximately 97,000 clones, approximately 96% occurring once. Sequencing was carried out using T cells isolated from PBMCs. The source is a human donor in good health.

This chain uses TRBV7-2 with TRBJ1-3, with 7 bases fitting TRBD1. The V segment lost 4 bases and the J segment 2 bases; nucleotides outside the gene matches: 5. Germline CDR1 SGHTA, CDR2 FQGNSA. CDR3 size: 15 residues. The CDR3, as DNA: TGTGCCAGCAGCTATCGGGACAGCGCTGGAAACACCATATATTTT. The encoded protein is CASSYRDSAGNTIYF.

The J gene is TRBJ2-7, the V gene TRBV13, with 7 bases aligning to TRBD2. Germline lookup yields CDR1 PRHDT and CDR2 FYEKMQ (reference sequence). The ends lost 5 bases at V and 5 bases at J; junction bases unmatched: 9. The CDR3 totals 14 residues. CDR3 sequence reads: CASSPRVTSDEQYF. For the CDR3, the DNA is TGTGCCAGCAGCCCCAGGGTAACTAGCGACGAGCAGTACTTC.

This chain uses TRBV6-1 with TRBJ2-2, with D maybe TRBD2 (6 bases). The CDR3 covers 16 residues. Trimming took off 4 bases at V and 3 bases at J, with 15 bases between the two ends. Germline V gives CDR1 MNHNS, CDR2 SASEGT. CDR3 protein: CASSGARDSYTGELFF. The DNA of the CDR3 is TGTGCCAGCAGTGGGGCACGGGACTCCTACACCGGGGAGCTGTTTTTT.

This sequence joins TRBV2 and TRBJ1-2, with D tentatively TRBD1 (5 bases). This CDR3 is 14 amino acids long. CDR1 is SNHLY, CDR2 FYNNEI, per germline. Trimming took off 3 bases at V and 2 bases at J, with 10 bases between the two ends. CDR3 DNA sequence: TGTGCCAGCAGTGATTTAGGGGTCAACTATGGCTACACCTTC. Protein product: CASSDLGVNYGYTF.

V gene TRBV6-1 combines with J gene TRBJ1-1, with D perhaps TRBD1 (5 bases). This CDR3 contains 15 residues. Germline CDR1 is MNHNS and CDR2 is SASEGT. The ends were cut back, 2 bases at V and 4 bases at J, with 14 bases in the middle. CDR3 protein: CASSEFSGVFTEAFF. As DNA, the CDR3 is TGTGCCAGCAGTGAATTCTCGGGGGTCTTCACTGAAGCTTTCTTT.

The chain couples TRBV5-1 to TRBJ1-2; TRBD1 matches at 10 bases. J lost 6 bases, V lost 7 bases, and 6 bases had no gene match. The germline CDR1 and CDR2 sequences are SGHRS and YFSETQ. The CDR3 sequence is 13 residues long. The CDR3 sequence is CASGPTGGDGYTF. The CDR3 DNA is TGCGCCAGCGGACCGACAGGGGGCGATGGCTACACCTTC.

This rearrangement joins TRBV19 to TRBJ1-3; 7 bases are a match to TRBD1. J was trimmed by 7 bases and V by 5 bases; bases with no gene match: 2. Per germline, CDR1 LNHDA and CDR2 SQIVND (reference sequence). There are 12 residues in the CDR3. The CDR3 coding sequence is TGTGCCAGTAGTCTACAGGGGAACACCATATATTTT. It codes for CASSLQGNTIYF.

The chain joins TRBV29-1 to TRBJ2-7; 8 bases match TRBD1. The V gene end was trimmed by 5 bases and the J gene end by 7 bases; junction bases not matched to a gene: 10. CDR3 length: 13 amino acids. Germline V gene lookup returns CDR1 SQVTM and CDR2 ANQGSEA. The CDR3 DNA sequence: TGCAGCGTTACCGGACAGGGCCGAGTGGAGCAGTACTTC. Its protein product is CSVTGQGRVEQYF.

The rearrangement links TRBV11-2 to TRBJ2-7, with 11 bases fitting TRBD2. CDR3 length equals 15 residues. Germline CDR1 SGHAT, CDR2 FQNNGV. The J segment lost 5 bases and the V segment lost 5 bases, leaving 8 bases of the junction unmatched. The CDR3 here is CASSRVLAGGHEQYF. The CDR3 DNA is TGTGCCAGCAGCCGAGTTCTAGCGGGAGGCCACGAGCAGTACTTC.

The chain's CDR3 is CASMAQGLYGHDTQYF. As DNA, the CDR3 is TGTGCCAGCATGGCTCAAGGACTTTACGGGCACGATACGCAGTATTTT. This chain joins TRBV2 and TRBJ2-3, with TRBD2 as a possible D gene (5 bases). Germline CDR1 is SNHLY and CDR2 is FYNNEI. The CDR3 is 16 residues long. The ends were cut back, 7 bases at V and 6 bases at J, with 23 bases in the middle.

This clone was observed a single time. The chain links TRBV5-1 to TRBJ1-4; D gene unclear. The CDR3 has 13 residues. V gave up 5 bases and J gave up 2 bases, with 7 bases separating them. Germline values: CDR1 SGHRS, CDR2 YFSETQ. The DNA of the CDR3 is TGCGCCAGCAGGCGGGTCACTAATGAAAAACTGTTTTTT. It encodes CASRRVTNEKLFF.

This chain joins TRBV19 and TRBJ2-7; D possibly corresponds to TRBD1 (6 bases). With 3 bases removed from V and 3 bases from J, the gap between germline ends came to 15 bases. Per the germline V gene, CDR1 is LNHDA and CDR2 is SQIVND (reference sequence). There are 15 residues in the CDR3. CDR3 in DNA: TGTGCCAGTAGTATGGCCCCGGGACAAAACTACGAGCAGTACTTC. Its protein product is CASSMAPGQNYEQYF.

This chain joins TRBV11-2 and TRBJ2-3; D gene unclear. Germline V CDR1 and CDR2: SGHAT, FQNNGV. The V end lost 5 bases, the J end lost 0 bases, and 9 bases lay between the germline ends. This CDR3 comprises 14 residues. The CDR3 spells CASSPHPSTDTQYF. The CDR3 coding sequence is TGTGCCAGCAGCCCACATCCTAGCACAGATACGCAGTATTTT.

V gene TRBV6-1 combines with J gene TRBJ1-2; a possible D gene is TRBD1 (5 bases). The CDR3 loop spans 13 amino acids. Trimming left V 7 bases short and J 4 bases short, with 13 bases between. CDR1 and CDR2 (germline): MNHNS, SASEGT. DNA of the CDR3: TGTGCCAGCACTCCACAGGCCGGCTATGGCTACACCTTC. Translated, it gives CASTPQAGYGYTF.

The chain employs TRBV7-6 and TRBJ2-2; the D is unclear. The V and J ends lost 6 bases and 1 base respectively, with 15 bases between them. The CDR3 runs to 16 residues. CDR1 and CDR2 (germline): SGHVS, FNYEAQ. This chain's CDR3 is CASSPPPSGNTGELFF. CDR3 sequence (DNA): TGTGCCAGCAGTCCCCCCCCCTCCGGGAACACCGGGGAGCTGTTTTTT.

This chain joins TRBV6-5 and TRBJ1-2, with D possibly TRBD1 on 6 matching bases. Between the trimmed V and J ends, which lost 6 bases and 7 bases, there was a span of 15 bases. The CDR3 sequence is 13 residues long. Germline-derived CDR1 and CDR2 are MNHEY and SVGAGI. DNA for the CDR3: TGTGCCAGCAGCCGACAGGAACTCAGTGGCTACACCTTC. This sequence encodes CASSRQELSGYTF.

The CDR3 DNA follows: TGTGCCAGCAGCGCTCACTTAGCGGGAGTAGGGGAGACCCAGTACTTC. Translation gives CASSAHLAGVGETQYF. The V gene is TRBV7-2, the J gene TRBJ2-5, with TRBD2 identical over 9 bases. Per the germline V gene, CDR1 is SGHTA and CDR2 is FQGNSA. This CDR3 has 16 residues. With V trimmed by 5 bases and J by 5 bases, 12 bases remained unmatched.

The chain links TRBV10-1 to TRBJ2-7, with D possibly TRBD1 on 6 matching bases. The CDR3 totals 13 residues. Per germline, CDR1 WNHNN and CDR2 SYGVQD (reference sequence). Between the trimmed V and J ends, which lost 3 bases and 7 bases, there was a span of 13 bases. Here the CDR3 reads CASSEKGVGEQYF. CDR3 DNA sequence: TGCGCCAGCAGTGAAAAGGGGGTGGGGGAGCAGTACTTC.

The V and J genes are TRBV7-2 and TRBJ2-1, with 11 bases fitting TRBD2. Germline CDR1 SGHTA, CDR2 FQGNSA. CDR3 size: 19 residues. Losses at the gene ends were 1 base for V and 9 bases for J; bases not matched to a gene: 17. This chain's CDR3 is CASSLVSLAGGLKSIEQFF. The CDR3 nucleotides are TGTGCCAGCAGCTTAGTTAGCCTAGCGGGAGGATTAAAGTCCATTGAGCAGTTCTTC.

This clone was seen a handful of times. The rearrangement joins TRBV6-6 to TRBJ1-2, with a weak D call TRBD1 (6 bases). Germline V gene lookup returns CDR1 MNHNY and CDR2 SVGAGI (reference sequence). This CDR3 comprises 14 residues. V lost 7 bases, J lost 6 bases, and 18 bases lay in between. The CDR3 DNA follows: TGTGCCAGCACCCTCCCCGACAGGCCGAATGGCTACACCTTC. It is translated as CASTLPDRPNGYTF.

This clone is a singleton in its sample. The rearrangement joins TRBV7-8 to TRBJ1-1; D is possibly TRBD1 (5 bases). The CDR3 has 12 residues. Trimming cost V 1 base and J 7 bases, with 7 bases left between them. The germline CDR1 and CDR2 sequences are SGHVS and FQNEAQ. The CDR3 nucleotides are TGTGCCAGCAGCTTAGTTCAGGGTGAAGCTTTCTTT. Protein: CASSLVQGEAFF.

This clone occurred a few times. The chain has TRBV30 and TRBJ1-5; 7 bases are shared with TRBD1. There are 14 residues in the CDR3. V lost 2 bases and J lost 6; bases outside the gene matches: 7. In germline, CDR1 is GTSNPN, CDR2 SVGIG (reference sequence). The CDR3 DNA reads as TGTGCCTGGAGTCCGACAGGGAATGGTCAGCCCCAGCATTTT. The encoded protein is CAWSPTGNGQPQHF.

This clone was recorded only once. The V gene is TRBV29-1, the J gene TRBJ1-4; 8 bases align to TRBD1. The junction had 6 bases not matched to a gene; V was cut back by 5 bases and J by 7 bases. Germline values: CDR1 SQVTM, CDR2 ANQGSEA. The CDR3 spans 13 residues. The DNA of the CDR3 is TGCAGCGTTCGACAGGGGTTAGGTGAAAAACTGTTTTTT. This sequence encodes CSVRQGLGEKLFF.

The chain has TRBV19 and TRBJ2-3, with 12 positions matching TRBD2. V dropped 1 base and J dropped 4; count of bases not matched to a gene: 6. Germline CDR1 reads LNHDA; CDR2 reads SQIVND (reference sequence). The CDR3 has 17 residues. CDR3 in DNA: TGTGCCAGTAGTATAGTGACTAGCGGGAGTATCTCAGATACGCAGTATTTT. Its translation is CASSIVTSGSISDTQYF.

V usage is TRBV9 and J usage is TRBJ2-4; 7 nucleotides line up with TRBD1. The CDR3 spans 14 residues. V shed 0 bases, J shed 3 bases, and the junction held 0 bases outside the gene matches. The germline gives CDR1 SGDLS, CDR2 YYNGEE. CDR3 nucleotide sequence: TGTGCCAGCAGCGTAGCAGGGGGCAAAAACATTCAGTACTTC. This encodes CASSVAGGKNIQYF.

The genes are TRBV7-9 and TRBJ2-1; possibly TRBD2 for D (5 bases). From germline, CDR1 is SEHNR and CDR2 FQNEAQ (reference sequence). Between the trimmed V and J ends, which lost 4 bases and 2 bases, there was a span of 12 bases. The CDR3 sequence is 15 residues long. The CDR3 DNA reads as TGTGCCAGCAGCTCCGCTGAGGGCCCCTACAATGAGCAGTTCTTC. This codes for CASSSAEGPYNEQFF.

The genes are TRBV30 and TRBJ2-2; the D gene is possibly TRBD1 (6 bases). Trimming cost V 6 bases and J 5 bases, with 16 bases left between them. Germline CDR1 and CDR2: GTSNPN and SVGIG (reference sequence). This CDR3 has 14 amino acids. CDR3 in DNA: TGTGCCTGTAAGAGGCTGGGGGCGACCGGGGAGCTGTTTTTT. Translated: CACKRLGATGELFF.

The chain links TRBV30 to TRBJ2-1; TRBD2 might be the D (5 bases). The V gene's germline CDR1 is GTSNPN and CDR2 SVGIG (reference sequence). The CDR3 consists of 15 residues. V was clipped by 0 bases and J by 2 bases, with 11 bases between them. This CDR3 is CAWSVEAEPYNEQFF. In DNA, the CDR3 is TGTGCCTGGAGTGTCGAAGCGGAGCCCTACAATGAGCAGTTCTTC.

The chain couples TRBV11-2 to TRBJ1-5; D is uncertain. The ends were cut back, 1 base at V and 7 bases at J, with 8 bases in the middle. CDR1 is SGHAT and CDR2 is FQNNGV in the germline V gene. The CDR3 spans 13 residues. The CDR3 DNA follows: TGTGCCAGCAGCTTAGTATCTGGCCAGCCCCAGCATTTT. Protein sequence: CASSLVSGQPQHF.

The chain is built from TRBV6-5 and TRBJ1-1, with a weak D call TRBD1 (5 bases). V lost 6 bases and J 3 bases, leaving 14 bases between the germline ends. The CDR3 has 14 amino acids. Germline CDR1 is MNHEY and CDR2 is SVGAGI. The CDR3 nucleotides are TGTGCCAGCAGCTACAGCAGGGCCCACACTGAAGCTTTCTTT. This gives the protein CASSYSRAHTEAFF.

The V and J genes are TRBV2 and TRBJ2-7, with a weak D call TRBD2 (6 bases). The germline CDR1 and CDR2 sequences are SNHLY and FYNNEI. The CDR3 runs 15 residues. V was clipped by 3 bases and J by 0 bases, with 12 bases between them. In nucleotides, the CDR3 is TGTGCCAGCAGTGAGTCTCGGGGGATCTCCTACGAGCAGTACTTC. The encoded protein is CASSESRGISYEQYF.

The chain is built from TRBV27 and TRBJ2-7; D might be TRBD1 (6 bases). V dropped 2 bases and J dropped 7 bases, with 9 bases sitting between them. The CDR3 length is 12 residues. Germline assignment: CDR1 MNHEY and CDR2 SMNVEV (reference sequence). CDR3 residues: CASSLIQGEQYF. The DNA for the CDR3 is TGTGCCAGCAGTTTAATACAGGGAGAGCAGTACTTC.